One TCR beta chain is described in this entry. The data derive from a study of immune evolution from preneoplasia to lung adenocarcinoma. Trimming left V 7 bases short and J 12 bases short, with 21 bases between. The CDR3 runs 13 residues. CDR1 and CDR2 (germline): MNHNS, SASEGT. Libraries were prepared by immunoSEQ multiplex PCR; TCRdb keeps only in-frame clonotypes and omits some of them. The table has over 6,000 clones, 65% to 90% seen once. The sample comprised FFPE minimally invasive lung adenocarcinoma tissue. This clonotype originated in an older person with lung adenocarcinoma. The rearrangement joins TRBV6-1 to TRBJ2-5; D may be TRBD1 or TRBD2 (5 bases each). The CDR3 spells CASILSPGTIKYF. As DNA, the CDR3 is TGTGCCAGCATCCTATCTCCCGGGACCATAAAGTACTTC.